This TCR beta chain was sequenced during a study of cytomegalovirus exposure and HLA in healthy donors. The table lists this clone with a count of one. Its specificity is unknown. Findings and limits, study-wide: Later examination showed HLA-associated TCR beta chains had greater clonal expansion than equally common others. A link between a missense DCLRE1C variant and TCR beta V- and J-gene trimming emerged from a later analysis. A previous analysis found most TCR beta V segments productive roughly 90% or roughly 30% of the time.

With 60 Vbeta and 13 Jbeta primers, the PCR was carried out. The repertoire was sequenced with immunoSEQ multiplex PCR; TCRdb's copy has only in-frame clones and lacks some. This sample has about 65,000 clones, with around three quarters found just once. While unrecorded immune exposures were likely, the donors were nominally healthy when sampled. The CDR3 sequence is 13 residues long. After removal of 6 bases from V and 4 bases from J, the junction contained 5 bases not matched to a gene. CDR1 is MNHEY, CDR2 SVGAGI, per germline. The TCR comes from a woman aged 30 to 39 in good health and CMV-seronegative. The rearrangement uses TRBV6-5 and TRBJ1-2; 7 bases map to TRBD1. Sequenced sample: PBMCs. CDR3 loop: CASRARQGYGYTF. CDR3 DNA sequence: TGTGCCAGCAGAGCCCGACAGGGCTATGGCTACACCTTC.